The 6 T cell receptor beta chains listed next were all sequenced from one sample in a study of T cells in Graves' hyperthyroidism and ophthalmopathy. Researchers took RNA transcripts and amplified the TCR beta CDR3 regions from them. First-round RT-PCR of the TCR CDR3 relied on the HTBI primer set. TCRdb analysed the multiplex PCR reads with MiXCR anew, one entry per CDR3 protein. Of about 720,000 distinct CDR3 sequences in the sample, roughly 15% were seen once. Sequencing was done on a sample of blood. The receptors stem from a young man with Graves' hyperthyroidism.

In this sample, this clonotype turned up a few times. The chain joins TRBV19 to TRBJ2-1; possible D gene TRBD2, 5 bases. The germline V gene has CDR1 LNHDA and CDR2 SQIVND (reference sequence). V lost 8 bases, J lost 0 bases, and 11 bases lay in between. CDR3 length: 14 amino acids. In DNA, the CDR3 is TGTGCCAGTGGCGAACGGGGCTCCTACAATGAGCAGTTCTTC. Amino acids: CASGERGSYNEQFF.

This clonotype was counted at least ten times. V is TRBV2 and J is TRBJ1-1; TRBD1 aligns across 10 bases. V gave up 6 bases and J gave up 4 bases; unmatched junction bases: 5. CDR3 length: 14 residues. Germline V lookup: CDR1 SNHLY, CDR2 FYNNEI. This CDR3 reads CASRPGQGGTEAFF. The DNA of the CDR3 is TGTGCCAGCAGACCTGGACAGGGGGGCACTGAAGCTTTCTTT.

Ten or more counts support this clonotype. This chain joins TRBV11-3 and TRBJ2-2, with D perhaps TRBD1 or TRBD2 (5 bases each). The germline CDR1 and CDR2 sequences are SGHNT and YENEEA. Trimming left V 5 bases short and J 4 bases short, with 14 bases between. The CDR3 sequence is 15 residues long. The CDR3 DNA sequence: TGTGCCAGCAGCGTCTCCGGGGCCAGCACCGGGGAGCTGTTTTTT. Its protein is CASSVSGASTGELFF.

This clonotype has only a few counts. V usage is TRBV20-1 and J usage is TRBJ1-2; D is unclear. The CDR3 covers 14 residues. Germline loops: CDR1 DFQATT, CDR2 SNEGSKA (reference sequence). Trimming shortened V by 5 bases and J by 6 bases, and 19 bases separated the two germline ends. Here the CDR3 DNA reads TGCAGTGCTTCACCACCGTCGGCGCTTAATGGCTACACCTTC. Translated, it gives CSASPPSALNGYTF.

This clonotype was detected many times. The chain joins TRBV11-1 to TRBJ2-1; 13 positions match TRBD2. Germline loops: CDR1 SGHAT, CDR2 FQDESV (reference sequence). V lost 3 bases and J lost 10; bases outside the gene matches: 18. The CDR3 is made up of 19 amino acids. The CDR3 loop reads CASSFSTTRLAGGLGEQFF. The DNA for the CDR3 is TGTGCCAGCAGCTTTTCTACCACAAGACTAGCGGGAGGTCTAGGGGAGCAGTTCTTC.

There are a few counts of this clonotype. CDR3 amino acids: CASSRQVVATNEKLFF. CDR3 in DNA: TGTGCCAGCAGCCGACAGGTGGTTGCAACTAATGAAAAACTGTTTTTT. The chain recombines TRBV5-6 with TRBJ1-4, with D perhaps TRBD1 (6 bases). Germline V lookup: CDR1 SGHDT, CDR2 YYEEEE. Trimming pared 4 bases from V and 0 bases from J, leaving 13 bases between. The CDR3 extends over 16 amino acids.